This T cell receptor beta chain was recorded in a study of a mutant IDH1 vaccine in newly diagnosed glioma. In the study overall: Treated individuals were approximately 60% male and roughly 40% female, averaging 40.4 years of age.

The time point: week 23, last vaccination. A single vaccine dose contained 300 ug of mutant IDH1 20-mer peptide, and topical imiquimod was used with it. V was trimmed by 0 bases and J by 12 bases, leaving 18 bases between them. This CDR3 has 14 amino acids. Germline lookup yields CDR1 SGHRS and CDR2 YFSETQ. In regard to this clone: Its antigen is as yet unknown.

The assay was immunoSEQ multiplex PCR, and TCRdb's table has in-frame clones only and misses some. The sample holds tens of thousands of clones, around 80% seen once. The chain combines TRBV5-1 with TRBJ1-2, with D possibly being TRBD1 (6 bases). Sample: PBMCs, taken from a glioma patient whose treatment included an IDH1 peptide vaccine. The sequence derives from a woman between 18 and 30 years old with glioma. In DNA, the CDR3 is TGCGCCAGCAGCTTGGAGTGGTTGGTGGGGGCGAACACCTTC. The encoded protein is CASSLEWLVGANTF. Full variable domain (outside the CDR3, taken from reference TRBV5-1 and TRBJ1-2): KAGVTQTPRYLIKTRGQQVTLSCSPISGHRSVSWYQQTPGQGLQFLFEYFSETQRNKGNFPGRFSGRQFSNSRSEMNVSTLELGDSALYLCASSLEWLVGANTFGSGTRLTVV.